These 32 T cell receptor beta chains originate from one sample sequenced in a study of blood T cell repertoires in COVID-19 (dated by TCRdb to 2019 to 2021). Receptor libraries were prepared by the immunoSEQ multiplex PCR assay. TCRdb holds this immuneACCESS table with in-frame rearrangements only. Some clones are missing; in checked studies, unresolved V genes explain under half, and the rest has no known cause. For this sample there are about 74,000 clones; roughly 90% appear just once. The top ten hold about 2.9% of the sample. Material: peripheral blood. The receptors originated from a man in his 70s with active or convalescent COVID-19.

This chain connects TRBV9 to TRBJ1-3, with 7 bases lining up with TRBD1. J lost 5 bases, V lost 4 bases, and 18 bases had no gene match. The CDR3 covers 18 residues. Germline CDR1 is SGDLS and CDR2 is YYNGEE. The CDR3 spells CASSTLGLRQGYRNTIYF. In DNA, the CDR3 is TGTGCCAGCAGCACACTGGGATTGCGACAGGGATATAGAAACACCATATATTTT.

Written as DNA, the CDR3 is TGCGCCACCAGACAGGGGTCGAACAATGAGCAGTTCTTC. Translated, it gives CATRQGSNNEQFF. V gene TRBV10-1 combines with J gene TRBJ2-1; 8 bases map to TRBD1. Germline CDR1 WNHNN, CDR2 SYGVQD (reference sequence). This CDR3 contains 13 residues. V lost 10 bases, J lost 5 bases, and 7 bases stayed unmatched.

This chain joins TRBV7-3 and TRBJ2-1; tentative D call: TRBD2 (5 bases). The CDR3 is 14 residues long. Trimming took 4 bases from V and 1 from J, leaving 8 bases between them. From germline, CDR1 is SGHTA and CDR2 FQGTGA. The CDR3 DNA is TGTGCCAGCAGCTCCGGGAATTCCTACAATGAGCAGTTCTTC. Its translation is CASSSGNSYNEQFF.

The chain carries TRBV20-1 and TRBJ2-3; the D gene is possibly TRBD2 (6 bases). V was pared by 6 bases and J by 6 bases, with 10 bases between. This CDR3 is 11 amino acids long. CDR1 DFQATT and CDR2 SNEGSKA come from the germline V gene (reference sequence). The DNA for the CDR3 is TGCAGTGCCAAAAGCGGGGATACGCAGTATTTT. It codes for CSAKSGDTQYF.

This clone was detected only once. The chain carries TRBV7-6 and TRBJ2-1; 7 bases fit TRBD1. CDR1 SGHVS and CDR2 FNYEAQ come from the germline V gene. This CDR3 is built from 13 residues. Trimming removed 3 bases from V and 9 bases from J; junction bases left unmatched: 5. The CDR3 DNA reads as TGTGCCAGCAGCTTTAACAGGGGCGGTGAGCAGTTCTTC. This translates into CASSFNRGGEQFF. The full variable domain, completed using reference TRBV7-6 and TRBJ2-1, is GAGVSQSPRYKVTKRGQDVALRCDPISGHVSLYWYRQALGQGPEFLTYFNYEAQQDKSGLPNDRFSAERPEGSISTLTIQRTEQRDSAMYRCASSFNRGGEQFFGPGTRLTVL.

The rearrangement links TRBV5-1 to TRBJ2-6, with D possibly matching TRBD1 (5 bases). There are 17 residues in the CDR3. The germline V gene encodes CDR1 SGHRS and CDR2 YFSETQ. V was pared by 1 base and J by 1 base, with 12 bases between. The CDR3 is CASSLTLPGSGANVLTF. DNA of the CDR3: TGCGCCAGCAGCTTGACTTTACCAGGGTCTGGGGCCAACGTCCTGACTTTC.

The chain combines TRBV13 with TRBJ2-5; D is possibly TRBD1 (6 bases). Germline CDR1 reads PRHDT; CDR2 reads FYEKMQ (reference sequence). This CDR3 has 16 amino acids. V lost 0 bases to trimming and J lost 4 bases, with 15 bases between them. CDR3 protein: CASSLGVGQGSETQYF. As DNA, the CDR3 is TGTGCCAGCAGCTTAGGGGTCGGGCAGGGGTCAGAGACCCAGTACTTC.

This rearrangement joins TRBV11-2 to TRBJ1-1; D gene unclear. V lost 1 base to trimming and J lost 1 base, with 7 bases between them. The CDR3 length is 14 residues. Per germline, CDR1 SGHAT and CDR2 FQNNGV. In DNA, the CDR3 is TGTGCCAGCAGCTTAGGATCAGGGAACACTGAAGCTTTCTTT. Translated: CASSLGSGNTEAFF.

The rearrangement links TRBV7-2 to TRBJ1-5; D gene uncertain. V was pared by 1 base and J by 0 bases, with 19 bases between. The CDR3 extends over 19 amino acids. Germline CDR1 is SGHTA and CDR2 is FQGNSA. In DNA, the CDR3 is TGTGCCAGCAGCTTAGAGTTCGTTAGGGAGTTATATAGCAATCAGCCCCAGCATTTT. This gives the protein CASSLEFVRELYSNQPQHF.

The chain links TRBV30 to TRBJ2-1, with 9 bases identical to TRBD2. The V segment lost 3 bases and the J segment 4 bases; nucleotides outside the gene matches: 7. Germline-derived CDR1 and CDR2 are GTSNPN and SVGIG (reference sequence). This CDR3 has 15 residues. DNA of the CDR3: TGTGCCTGGAGCCGACTAGCGGCGTTATACAATGAGCAGTTCTTC. Translating it yields CAWSRLAALYNEQFF. Filled out from reference TRBV30 and TRBJ2-1, the complete variable domain reads SQTIHQWPATLVQPVGSPLSLECTVEGTSNPNLYWYRQAAGRGLQLLFYSVGIGQISSEVPQNLSASRPQDRQFILSSKKLLLSDSGFYLCAWSRLAALYNEQFFGPGTRLTVL.

To note about this clone: One end of the junction is discordant with germline, which a read error may explain. The chain employs TRBV19 and TRBJ1-2, with TRBD1 as a possible D gene (6 bases). The CDR3 sequence is 14 residues long. The V gene's germline CDR1 is LNHDA and CDR2 SQIVND (reference sequence). The CDR3: CASNPTGAKYGYTF. Here the CDR3 DNA reads TGTGCCAGTAACCCGACAGGAGCTAAATATGGCTACACCTTC.

The chain links TRBV3-1 (or the pseudogene TRBV3-2) to TRBJ2-5; 8 nucleotides match TRBD1. V lost 4 bases to trimming and J lost 5 bases; unmatched junction nucleotides: 21. The CDR3 loop spans 19 amino acids. Germline V gene data show CDR1 as LGHDT and CDR2 as YNNKEL (reference sequence). CDR3 protein: CASSRSSGGPTSTGETQYF. CDR3 sequence (DNA): TGTGCCAGCAGCCGATCGTCAGGGGGCCCCACCTCGACGGGTGAGACCCAGTACTTC.

J is TRBJ1-4 and V is TRBV29-1, with D perhaps TRBD1 (6 bases). In germline, CDR1 is SQVTM, CDR2 ANQGSEA. The CDR3 length is 13 residues. V lost 2 bases and J lost 8, with 12 bases in between. In DNA, the CDR3 is TGCAGCGTTGAAAGAGCAGGGGAAGAAAAACTGTTTTTT. Translation: CSVERAGEEKLFF. The complete variable domain, with remaining parts taken from reference TRBV29-1 and TRBJ1-4, reads SAVISQKPSRDICQRGTSLTIQCQVDSQVTMMFWYRQQPGQSLTLIATANQGSEATYESGFVIDKFPISRPNLTFSTLTVSNMSPEDSSIYLCSVERAGEEKLFFGSGTQLSVL.

The rearrangement uses TRBV29-1 and TRBJ1-2; TRBD1 matches at 8 bases. Germline CDR1 reads SQVTM; CDR2 reads ANQGSEA. V shed 7 bases, J shed 1 base, and the junction held 5 bases outside the gene matches. This CDR3 is built from 13 residues. The CDR3 sequence: CSAKGQGNYGYTF. The CDR3, as DNA: TGCAGCGCCAAAGGACAGGGTAACTATGGCTACACCTTC.

J is TRBJ1-1 and V is TRBV5-1; no firm D call. The CDR3 length is 13 residues. V was pared by 0 bases and J by 6 bases, with 9 bases between. Germline loops: CDR1 SGHRS, CDR2 YFSETQ. Here the CDR3 reads CASSLVTSSEAFF. The CDR3 DNA follows: TGCGCCAGCAGCTTGGTTACTAGTTCTGAAGCTTTCTTT.

The chain has TRBV2 and TRBJ1-5; possibly TRBD1 for D (6 bases). V was trimmed by 5 bases and J by 3 bases, leaving 11 bases between them. In germline, CDR1 is SNHLY, CDR2 FYNNEI. This CDR3 is built from 14 residues. The CDR3 protein is CASSLDSFNQPQHF. The DNA of the CDR3 is TGTGCCAGCAGTCTGGACAGCTTCAATCAGCCCCAGCATTTT. The full variable domain, its missing parts supplied by reference TRBV2 and TRBJ1-5, is EPEVTQTPSHQVTQMGQEVILRCVPISNHLYFYWYRQILGQKVEFLVSFYNNEISEKSEIFDDQFSVERPDGSNFTLKIRSTKLEDSAMYFCASSLDSFNQPQHFGDGTRLSIL.

The rearrangement links TRBV5-4 to TRBJ1-4; a possible D gene is TRBD1 (6 bases). V was shortened by 1 base and J by 7 bases, with 14 bases between the two germline ends. Germline lookup yields CDR1 SGHNT and CDR2 YYREEE (reference sequence). CDR3 length: 15 residues. The CDR3 bases are TGTGCCAGCAGCTTGTGGGGGGGCAGGAGTGAAAAACTGTTTTTT. Its translation: CASSLWGGRSEKLFF. Full variable domain (outside the CDR3, taken from reference TRBV5-4 and TRBJ1-4): ETGVTQSPTHLIKTRGQQVTLRCSSQSGHNTVSWYQQALGQGPQFIFQYYREEENGRGNFPPRFSGLQFPNYSSELNVNALELDDSALYLCASSLWGGRSEKLFFGSGTQLSVL.

The chain has TRBV2 and TRBJ2-7; possible D gene TRBD1, 5 bases. Germline V gene sequence: CDR1 SNHLY, CDR2 FYNNEI. V lost 4 bases and J lost 6, with 13 bases in between. The CDR3 sequence is 13 residues long. The CDR3 loop is CASSVGQAGEQYF. The CDR3 coding sequence is TGTGCCAGCAGTGTGGGGCAGGCCGGCGAGCAGTACTTC.

This clone appeared once. This chain joins TRBV6-5 and TRBJ2-2; D perhaps matches TRBD1 (6 bases). The CDR3 runs 14 residues. Germline V gene lookup returns CDR1 MNHEY and CDR2 SVGAGI. Trimming removed 5 bases from V and 6 bases from J, with 13 bases in between. The CDR3 DNA follows: TGTGCCAGCAGTACTGGGACAATCCCCGGGGAGCTGTTTTTT. Its protein is CASSTGTIPGELFF.

The chain carries TRBV6-6 and TRBJ1-2; maybe TRBD1 (5 bases). The length of the CDR3 is 12 residues. The V end was cut by 9 bases, the J end by 7 bases, with 15 bases between. Per germline, CDR1 MNHNY and CDR2 SVGAGI (reference sequence). CDR3 sequence reads: CASLQAPSGYTF. The CDR3 DNA follows: TGTGCCAGTCTACAGGCTCCCAGTGGCTACACCTTC.

This rearrangement joins TRBV7-9 to TRBJ2-7; TRBD1 matches 9 bases. The CDR3 contains 15 residues. Germline CDR1 reads SEHNR; CDR2 reads FQNEAQ (reference sequence). V shed 6 bases, J shed 2 bases, and the junction held 8 bases outside the gene matches. CDR3 protein: CASSRPGQGAYEQYF. As DNA, the CDR3 is TGTGCCAGCAGTCGACCGGGACAGGGTGCCTACGAGCAGTACTTC. Based on the CDR3 plus reference TRBV7-9 and TRBJ2-7, the full variable domain is DTGVSQNPRHKITKRGQNVTFRCDPISEHNRLYWYRQTLGQGPEFLTYFQNEAQLEKSRLLSDRFSAERPKGSFSTLEIQRTEQGDSAMYLCASSRPGQGAYEQYFGPGTRLTVT.

The chain combines TRBV7-3 with TRBJ2-5; D may be TRBD1 (6 bases). The CDR3 runs to 14 residues. Germline V gene sequence: CDR1 SGHTA, CDR2 FQGTGA. Trimming left V 3 bases short and J 1 base short, with 9 bases between. Here the CDR3 reads CASSFSTGQETQYF. The CDR3 nucleotides read TGTGCCAGCAGCTTTTCGACAGGCCAAGAGACCCAGTACTTC.

The gene calls are TRBV11-3 and TRBJ2-3; D is unresolved. CDR1 is SGHNT and CDR2 is YENEEA in the germline V gene. V was cut by 4 bases and J by 0 bases, with 11 bases left in between. The CDR3 covers 15 residues. The CDR3 nucleotides read TGTGCCAGCAGCTCCCGAGGCGGCAGCACAGATACGCAGTATTTT. Translation: CASSSRGGSTDTQYF.

The chain joins TRBV6-5 to TRBJ2-7, with TRBD2 matching 7 bases. CDR1 and CDR2 from the germline V gene are MNHEY and SVGAGI. The CDR3 is 15 amino acids. V gave up 0 bases and J gave up 2 bases; unmatched junction bases: 4. The chain's CDR3 is CASSYSYGGAYEQYF. CDR3 bases: TGTGCCAGCAGTTACTCTTATGGGGGGGCCTACGAGCAGTACTTC.

The chain uses TRBV6-6 and TRBJ1-2, with 12 bases lining up with TRBD1. Trimming took 5 bases from V and 12 from J; bases not matched to a gene: 7. The germline gives CDR1 MNHNY, CDR2 SVGAGI (reference sequence). The CDR3 runs to 13 residues. The CDR3 DNA follows: TGTGCCAGCAGTGAGGGACAGGGGGCGCAAAACACCTTC. Its translation is CASSEGQGAQNTF.

This clone has more than one count but fewer than ten. The rearrangement joins TRBV27 to TRBJ2-6, with unresolved D. The CDR3 has 16 residues. Trimming removed 5 bases from V and 5 bases from J, with 16 bases in between. CDR1 and CDR2 (germline): MNHEY, SMNVEV (reference sequence). DNA for the CDR3: TGTGCCAGCAGTCCTTCCGGGTCGCGTTGGGCCAACGTCCTGACTTTC. Protein product: CASSPSGSRWANVLTF.

In its sample, this clone was seen a few times. The CDR3 bases are TGTGCCAGCAGTGGACTAGCGGGGGGGGCCGGGGAGCTGTTTTTT. Protein product: CASSGLAGGAGELFF. V usage is TRBV25-1 and J usage is TRBJ2-2, with TRBD2 identical over 14 bases. Trimming at V came to 4 bases and at J to 6 bases, leaving 1 base not matched to a gene. Germline V lookup: CDR1 MGHDK, CDR2 SYGVNS. The CDR3 runs 15 residues. The variable domain in full, completed from reference TRBV25-1 and TRBJ2-2, reads EADIYQTPRYLVIGTGKKITLECSQTMGHDKMYWYQQDPGMELHLIHYSYGVNSTEKGDLSSESTVSRIRTEHFPLTLESARPSHTSQYLCASSGLAGGAGELFFGEGSRLTVL.

This chain joins TRBV25-1 and TRBJ2-1, with a weak D call TRBD1 (5 bases). There are 13 residues in the CDR3. Trimming shortened V by 6 bases and J by 9 bases, and 15 bases separated the two germline ends. CDR1 and CDR2 (germline): MGHDK, SYGVNS. CDR3 loop: CASRSQGFGEQFF. The CDR3 nucleotides are TGTGCCAGCAGGTCCCAGGGTTTTGGTGAGCAGTTCTTC.

The chain employs TRBV9 and TRBJ2-7; 9 bases align to TRBD1. The CDR3 is made up of 14 amino acids. J was trimmed by 6 bases and V by 2 bases; bases with no gene match: 6. Germline V lookup: CDR1 SGDLS, CDR2 YYNGEE. The CDR3 reads CASSVKSTGGEQYF. The CDR3 bases are TGTGCCAGCAGCGTTAAGTCGACAGGGGGCGAGCAGTACTTC.

This clone was detected once. CDR3 in amino acids: CASSDRSGHLYGYTF. The DNA for the CDR3 is TGTGCCAGCAGTGATCGATCGGGACACCTCTATGGCTACACCTTC. The V gene is TRBV27, the J gene TRBJ1-2, with TRBD1 as a possible D gene (6 bases). Per the germline V gene, CDR1 is MNHEY and CDR2 is SMNVEV (reference sequence). The V and J ends lost 5 bases and 4 bases respectively, with 17 bases between them. The CDR3 sequence is 15 residues long.

V gene TRBV25-1 combines with J gene TRBJ1-4; tentatively, D is TRBD1 (5 bases). Germline V gives CDR1 MGHDK, CDR2 SYGVNS. Trimming removed 2 bases at V and 8 bases at J, with 15 bases between. This CDR3 has 15 amino acids. The CDR3 DNA reads TGTGCCAGCAGTGAAGCGGGGACTCTCACCGAAAAACTGTTTTTT. This translates into CASSEAGTLTEKLFF.

This clone was found once. The sample contains more than one DNA sequence encoding this CDR3. The chain uses TRBV7-2 and TRBJ1-5; D unclear. This CDR3 is 13 amino acids long. V was trimmed by 2 bases and J by 4 bases, leaving 6 bases between them. The V gene's germline CDR1 is SGHTA and CDR2 FQGNSA. The CDR3 nucleotides read TGTGCCAGCAGCTTATCCCGGAATCAGCCCCAGCATTTT. As protein: CASSLSRNQPQHF.